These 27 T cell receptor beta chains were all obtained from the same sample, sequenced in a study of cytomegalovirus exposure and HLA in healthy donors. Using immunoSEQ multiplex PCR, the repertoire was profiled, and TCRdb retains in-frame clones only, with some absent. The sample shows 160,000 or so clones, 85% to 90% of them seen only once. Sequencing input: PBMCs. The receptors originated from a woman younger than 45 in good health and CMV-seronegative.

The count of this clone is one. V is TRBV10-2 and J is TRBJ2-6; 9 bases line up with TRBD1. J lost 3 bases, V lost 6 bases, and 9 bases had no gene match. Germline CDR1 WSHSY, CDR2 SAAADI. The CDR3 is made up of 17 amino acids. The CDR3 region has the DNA TGCGCCAGCAGACCGGGACAGGGTCTCAGTGGGGCCAACGTCCTGACTTTC. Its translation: CASRPGQGLSGANVLTF.

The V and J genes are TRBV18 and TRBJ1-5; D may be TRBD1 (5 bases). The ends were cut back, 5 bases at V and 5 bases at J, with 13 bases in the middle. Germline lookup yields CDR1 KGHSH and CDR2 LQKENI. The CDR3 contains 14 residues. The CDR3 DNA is TGTGCCAGCTCAAATACAGGAAACGATCAGCCCCAGCATTTT. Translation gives CASSNTGNDQPQHF.

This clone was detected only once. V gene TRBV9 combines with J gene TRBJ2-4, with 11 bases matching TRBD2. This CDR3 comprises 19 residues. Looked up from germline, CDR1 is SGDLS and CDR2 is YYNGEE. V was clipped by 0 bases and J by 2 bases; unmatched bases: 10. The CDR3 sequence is CASSVGSGGALFSKNIQYF. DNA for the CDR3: TGTGCCAGCAGCGTAGGTAGCGGGGGGGCTTTGTTCTCCAAAAACATTCAGTACTTC.

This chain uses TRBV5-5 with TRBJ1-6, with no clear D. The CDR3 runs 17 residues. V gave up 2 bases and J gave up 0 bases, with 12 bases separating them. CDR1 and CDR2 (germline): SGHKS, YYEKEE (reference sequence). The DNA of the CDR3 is TGTGCCAGCAGCTTTTATTGGAGGAGCTCCTATAATTCACCCCTCCACTTT. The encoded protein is CASSFYWRSSYNSPLHF.

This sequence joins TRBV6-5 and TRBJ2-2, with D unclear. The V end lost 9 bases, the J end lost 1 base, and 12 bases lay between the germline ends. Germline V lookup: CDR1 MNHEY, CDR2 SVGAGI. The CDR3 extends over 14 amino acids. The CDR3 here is CASTVLQNTGELFF. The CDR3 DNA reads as TGTGCCAGTACAGTTCTGCAGAACACCGGGGAGCTGTTTTTT.

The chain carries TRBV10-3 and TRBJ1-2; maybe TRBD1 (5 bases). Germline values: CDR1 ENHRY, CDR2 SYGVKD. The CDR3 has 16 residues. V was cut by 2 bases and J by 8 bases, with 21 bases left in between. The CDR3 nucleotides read TGTGCCATCAGTGAGGACAGTCGGATCGTTACTTTGGGCTACACCTTC. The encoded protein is CAISEDSRIVTLGYTF.

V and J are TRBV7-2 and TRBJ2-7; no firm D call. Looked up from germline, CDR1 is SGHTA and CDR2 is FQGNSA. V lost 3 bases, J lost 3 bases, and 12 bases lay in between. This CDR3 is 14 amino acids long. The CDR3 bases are TGTGCCAGCAGCTTGGGCCCCGAGAACTACGAGCAGTACTTC. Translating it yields CASSLGPENYEQYF.

CDR3 protein: CASSLAGGQKGYTF. CDR3 in DNA: TGTGCCAGCAGCTTAGCAGGGGGCCAGAAGGGCTACACCTTC. This chain uses TRBV7-8 with TRBJ1-2; 7 bases are shared with TRBD1. There are 14 residues in the CDR3. V shed 0 bases, J shed 8 bases, and the junction held 6 bases outside the gene matches. Germline V gene sequence: CDR1 SGHVS, CDR2 FQNEAQ.

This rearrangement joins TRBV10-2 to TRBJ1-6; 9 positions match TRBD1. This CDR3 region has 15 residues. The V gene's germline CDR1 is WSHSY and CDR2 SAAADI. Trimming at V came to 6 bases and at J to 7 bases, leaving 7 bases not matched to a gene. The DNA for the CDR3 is TGCGCCAGCAGCGACCCCGGGACAGGGAATTCACCCCTCCACTTT. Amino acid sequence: CASSDPGTGNSPLHF.

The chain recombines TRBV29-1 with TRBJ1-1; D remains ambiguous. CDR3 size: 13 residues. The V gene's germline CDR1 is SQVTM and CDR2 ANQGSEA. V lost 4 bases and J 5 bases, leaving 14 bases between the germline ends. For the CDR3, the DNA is TGCAGCGTTGTTCGGTCCCTCGCTACTGAAGCTTTCTTT. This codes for CSVVRSLATEAFF.

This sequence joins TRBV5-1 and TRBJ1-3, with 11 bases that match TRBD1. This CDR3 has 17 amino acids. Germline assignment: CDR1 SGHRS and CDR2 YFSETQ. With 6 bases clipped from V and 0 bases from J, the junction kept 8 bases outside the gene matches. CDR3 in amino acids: CASKGTGGTDSGNTIYF. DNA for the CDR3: TGCGCCAGCAAGGGGACAGGGGGTACTGACTCTGGAAACACCATATATTTT.

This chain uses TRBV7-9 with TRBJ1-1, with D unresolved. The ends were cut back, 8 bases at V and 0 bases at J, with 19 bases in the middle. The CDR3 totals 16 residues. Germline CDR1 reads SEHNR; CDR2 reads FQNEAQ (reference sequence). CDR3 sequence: CASDHLAHTMNTEAFF. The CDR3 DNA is TGTGCCAGCGATCATCTAGCCCATACGATGAACACTGAAGCTTTCTTT.

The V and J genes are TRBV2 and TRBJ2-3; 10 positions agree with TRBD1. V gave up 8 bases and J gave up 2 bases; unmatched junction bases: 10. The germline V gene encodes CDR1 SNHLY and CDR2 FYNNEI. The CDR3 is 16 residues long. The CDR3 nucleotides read TGTGCCAGCCGGGACAGGGGAATCGCAGTCACAGATACGCAGTATTTT. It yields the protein CASRDRGIAVTDTQYF. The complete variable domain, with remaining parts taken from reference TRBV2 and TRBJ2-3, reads EPEVTQTPSHQVTQMGQEVILRCVPISNHLYFYWYRQILGQKVEFLVSFYNNEISEKSEIFDDQFSVERPDGSNFTLKIRSTKLEDSAMYFCASRDRGIAVTDTQYFGPGTRLTVL.

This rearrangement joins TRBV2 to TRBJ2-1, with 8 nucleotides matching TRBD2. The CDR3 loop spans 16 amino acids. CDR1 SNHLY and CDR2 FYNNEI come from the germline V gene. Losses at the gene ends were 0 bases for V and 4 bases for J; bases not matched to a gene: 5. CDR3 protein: CASSEASGGMYNEQFF. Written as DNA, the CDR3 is TGTGCCAGCAGTGAAGCGTCGGGGGGGATGTACAATGAGCAGTTCTTC.

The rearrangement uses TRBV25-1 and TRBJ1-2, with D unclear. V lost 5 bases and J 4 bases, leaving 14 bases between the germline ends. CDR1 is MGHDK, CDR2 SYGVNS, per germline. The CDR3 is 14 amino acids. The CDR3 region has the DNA TGTGCCAGCAGTACCGGGGAGGCCTTCTATGGCTACACCTTC. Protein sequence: CASSTGEAFYGYTF.

In nucleotides, the CDR3 is TGCGCCAGCAGCTTGGAGGCAGGGGACTACGATGAAGCTTTCTTT. Its protein product is CASSLEAGDYDEAFF. The chain uses TRBV5-1 and TRBJ1-1; the D gene is possibly TRBD1 (6 bases). V was clipped by 0 bases and J by 7 bases, with 16 bases between them. Germline loops: CDR1 SGHRS, CDR2 YFSETQ. The CDR3 extends over 15 amino acids.

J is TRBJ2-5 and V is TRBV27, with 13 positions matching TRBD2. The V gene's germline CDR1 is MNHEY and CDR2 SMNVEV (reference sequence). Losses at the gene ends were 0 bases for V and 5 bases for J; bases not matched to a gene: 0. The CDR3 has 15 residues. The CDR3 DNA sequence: TGTGCCAGCAGTTTATCACTAGCGGGGGGGGAGACCCAGTACTTC. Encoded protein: CASSLSLAGGETQYF.

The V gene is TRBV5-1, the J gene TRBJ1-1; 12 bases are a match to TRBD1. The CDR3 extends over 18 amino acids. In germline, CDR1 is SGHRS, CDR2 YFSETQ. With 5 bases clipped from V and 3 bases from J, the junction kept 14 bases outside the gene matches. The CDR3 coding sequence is TGCGCCAGCAGGGGGGGGGACAGGGGGCAGGATAATTACACTGAAGCTTTCTTT. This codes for CASRGGDRGQDNYTEAFF. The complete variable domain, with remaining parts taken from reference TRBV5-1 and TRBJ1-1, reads KAGVTQTPRYLIKTRGQQVTLSCSPISGHRSVSWYQQTPGQGLQFLFEYFSETQRNKGNFPGRFSGRQFSNSRSEMNVSTLELGDSALYLCASRGGDRGQDNYTEAFFGQGTRLTVV.

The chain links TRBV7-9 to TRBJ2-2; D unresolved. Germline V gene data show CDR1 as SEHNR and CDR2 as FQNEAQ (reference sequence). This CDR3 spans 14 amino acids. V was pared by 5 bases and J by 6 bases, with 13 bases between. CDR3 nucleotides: TGTGCCAGCAGCCCCCCCCTTAGTTCCGGGGAGCTGTTTTTT. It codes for CASSPPLSSGELFF.

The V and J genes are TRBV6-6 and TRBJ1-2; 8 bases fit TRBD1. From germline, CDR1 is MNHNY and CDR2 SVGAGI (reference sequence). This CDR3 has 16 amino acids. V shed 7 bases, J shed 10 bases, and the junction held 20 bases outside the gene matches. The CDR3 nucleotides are TGTGCCAGCAACCTCATCTTGGGCCCAGGGGGCGAGGACTACACCTTC. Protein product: CASNLILGPGGEDYTF.

The CDR3 region has the DNA TGTGCCAGCAGCTTGTCGCTCGGGGACTCAGATACGCAGTATTTT. Amino acid sequence: CASSLSLGDSDTQYF. The chain employs TRBV5-4 and TRBJ2-3; a weak D match, TRBD2 (6 bases). There are 15 residues in the CDR3. Germline V gene lookup returns CDR1 SGHNT and CDR2 YYREEE (reference sequence). The germline V and J ends were trimmed by 1 base and 4 bases, with 13 bases remaining between them.

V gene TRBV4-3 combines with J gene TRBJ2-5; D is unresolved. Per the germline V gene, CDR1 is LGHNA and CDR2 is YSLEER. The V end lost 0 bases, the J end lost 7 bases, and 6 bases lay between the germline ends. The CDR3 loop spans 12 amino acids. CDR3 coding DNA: TGCGCCAGCAGCCAAGATTTCGTGACCCAGTACTTC. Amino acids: CASSQDFVTQYF.

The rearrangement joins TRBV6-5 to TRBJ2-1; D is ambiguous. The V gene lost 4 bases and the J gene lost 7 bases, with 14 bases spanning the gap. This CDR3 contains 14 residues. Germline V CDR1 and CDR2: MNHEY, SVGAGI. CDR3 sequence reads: CASSSRTPRNEQFF. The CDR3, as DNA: TGTGCCAGCAGTTCCCGAACACCCAGAAATGAGCAGTTCTTC.

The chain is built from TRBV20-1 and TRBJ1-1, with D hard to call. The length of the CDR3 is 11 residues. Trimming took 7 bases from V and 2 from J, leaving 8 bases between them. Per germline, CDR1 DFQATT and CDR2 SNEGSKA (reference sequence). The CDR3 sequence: CSVVRNTEAFF. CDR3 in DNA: TGCAGTGTTGTGCGCAACACTGAAGCTTTCTTT.

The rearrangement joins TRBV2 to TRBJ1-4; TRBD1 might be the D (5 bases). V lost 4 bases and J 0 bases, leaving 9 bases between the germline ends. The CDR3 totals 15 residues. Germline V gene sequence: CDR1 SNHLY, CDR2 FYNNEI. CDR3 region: CASSGTLSTNEKLFF. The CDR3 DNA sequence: TGTGCCAGCAGTGGGACACTCTCAACTAATGAAAAACTGTTTTTT.

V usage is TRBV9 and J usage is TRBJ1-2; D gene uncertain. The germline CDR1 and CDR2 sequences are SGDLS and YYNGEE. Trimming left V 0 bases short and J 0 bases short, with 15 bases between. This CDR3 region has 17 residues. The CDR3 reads CASSVGTNPNTNYGYTF. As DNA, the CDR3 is TGTGCCAGCAGCGTAGGGACTAATCCCAATACTAACTATGGCTACACCTTC.

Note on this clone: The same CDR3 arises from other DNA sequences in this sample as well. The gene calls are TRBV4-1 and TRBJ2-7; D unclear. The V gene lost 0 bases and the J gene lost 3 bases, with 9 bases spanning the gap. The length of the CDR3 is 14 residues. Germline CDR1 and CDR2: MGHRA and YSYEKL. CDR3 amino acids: CASSQDSGSYEQYF. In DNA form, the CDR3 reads TGCGCCAGCAGCCAAGATTCAGGAAGCTACGAGCAGTACTTC.